This T cell receptor beta chain appears in the sequencing data of a study of CD8+CD57+ T cells in acquired aplastic anemia. About the research overall: On average, sorted CD4+ and CD8+ cells gave about 3.1 ug of DNA. Notes on the study in general: Patients shared 25 to 30 CD8+ CDR3 sequences with controls.

The CDR3 sequence is 15 residues long. Germline V gene sequence: CDR1 SGHNT, CDR2 YENEEA. The V gene end was trimmed by 2 bases and the J gene end by 4 bases; junction bases not matched to a gene: 6. This clonotype was counted ten times or more. Its antigen is unidentified. The template for TCR beta VDJ and CDR3 sequence profiling was genomic DNA. One entry per CDR3 protein results from TCRdb running MiXCR on the reads. The sample carries about 170,000 distinct CDR3 sequences, just under 45% recorded once. The specimen was sorted CD4+, CD8+, or CD8+CD57+ T cells (not recorded which) from PBMCs. The TCR was taken from a human donor in good health. The chain recombines TRBV11-3 with TRBJ2-7; 9 bases align to TRBD2. The DNA for the CDR3 is TGTGCCAGCAGCTTACATAGCGGGAGTGGTTACGAGCAGTACTTC. Its protein product is CASSLHSGSGYEQYF.